This entry lists 30 T cell receptor beta chains sequenced from one sample in a study of cytomegalovirus exposure and HLA in healthy donors (TCRdb year 2017). Library prep was done by the immunoSEQ multiplex PCR assay. For the multiplex PCR, a mixture combining 60 forward primers for TCR Vbeta segments and 13 reverse primers for TCR Jbeta segments was used. TCRdb took over this immuneACCESS table, retaining in-frame rearrangements with V and J assigned. Such tables are incomplete; in checked studies, under half of the missing clones stem from an unresolved V gene, and the remainder is unexplained. The sample data list around 100,000 clones, and around 85% of these were observed just once. Approximately 3.6% of the sample is in the top ten clones. Material for sequencing was PBMCs. The receptors were gathered from a man under 40 in good health and CMV-seronegative.

The genes are TRBV28 and TRBJ2-7, with D unclear. Trimming shortened V by 10 bases and J by 5 bases, and 12 bases separated the two germline ends. The CDR3 sequence is 11 residues long. CDR1 and CDR2 (germline): MDHEN, SYDVKM. CDR3 loop: CATRGVDEQYF. The DNA for the CDR3 is TGTGCCACCCGCGGCGTGGACGAGCAGTACTTC.

This CDR3 reads CASREGTTRGEKLFF. The CDR3 region has the DNA TGTGCCAGCAGGGAAGGGACTACTAGGGGTGAAAAACTGTTTTTT. This rearrangement joins TRBV27 to TRBJ1-4, with D maybe TRBD1 (5 bases). V shed 6 bases and J shed 7 bases, with 18 bases lying between them. CDR1 is MNHEY, CDR2 SMNVEV, per germline (reference sequence). The CDR3 runs to 15 residues. Using reference TRBV27 and TRBJ1-4 for the parts outside the CDR3, the full variable domain is EAQVTQNPRYLITVTGKKLTVTCSQNMNHEYMSWYRQDPGLGLRQIYYSMNVEVTDKGDVPEGYKVSRKEKRNFPLILESPSPNQTSLYFCASREGTTRGEKLFFGSGTQLSVL.

CDR3 loop: CSATGGGRGETQYF. The CDR3 DNA reads as TGCAGCGCTACCGGGGGGGGGAGAGGAGAGACCCAGTACTTC. This rearrangement joins TRBV29-1 to TRBJ2-5, with 8 nucleotides matching TRBD2. Germline CDR1 and CDR2: SQVTM and ANQGSEA. This CDR3 is 14 amino acids long. The V and J ends lost 7 bases and 4 bases, in that order; junction bases with no gene match: 11. Variable domain in full (rest from reference TRBV29-1 and TRBJ2-5): SAVISQKPSRDICQRGTSLTIQCQVDSQVTMMFWYRQQPGQSLTLIATANQGSEATYESGFVIDKFPISRPNLTFSTLTVSNMSPEDSSIYLCSATGGGRGETQYFGPGTRLLVL.

The chain couples TRBV5-6 to TRBJ1-4, with 9 nucleotides matching TRBD1. Losses at the gene ends were 0 bases for V and 5 bases for J; bases not matched to a gene: 11. The CDR3 extends over 18 amino acids. Germline V gene data show CDR1 as SGHDT and CDR2 as YYEEEE. Written as DNA, the CDR3 is TGTGCCAGCAGCTTGGTGGGACAGGGAGTGAGGGGGAATGAAAAACTGTTTTTT. Its translation is CASSLVGQGVRGNEKLFF.

This clone was recorded once. Other nucleotide sequences from this sample produce the same CDR3. The gene calls are TRBV29-1 and TRBJ2-2; the D gene is possibly TRBD1 (5 bases). V shed 5 bases and J shed 0 bases, with 7 bases lying between them. The CDR3 has 13 residues. The germline CDR1 and CDR2 sequences are SQVTM and ANQGSEA. The CDR3 region has the DNA TGCAGCGTTCGGACACCGAACACCGGGGAGCTGTTTTTT. It encodes CSVRTPNTGELFF.

This chain uses TRBV5-1 with TRBJ2-5, with D perhaps TRBD2 (6 bases). CDR1 is SGHRS and CDR2 is YFSETQ in the germline V gene. The CDR3 extends over 14 amino acids. The ends were cut back, 4 bases at V and 4 bases at J, with 14 bases in the middle. The DNA of the CDR3 is TGCGCCAGCAGCCCAGGCGGGGCCCGAGAGACCCAGTACTTC. It yields the protein CASSPGGARETQYF.

The CDR3 loop reads CASSEGTDTNEKLFF. The CDR3 DNA is TGTGCCAGCAGCGAGGGGACAGACACTAATGAAAAACTGTTTTTT. The chain uses TRBV4-2 and TRBJ1-4, with 7 bases lining up with TRBD1. There are 15 residues in the CDR3. The V segment lost 5 bases and the J segment 2 bases; nucleotides outside the gene matches: 5. Germline V CDR1 and CDR2: LGHNA, YNFKEQ.

The V call is TRBV27, the J call TRBJ2-7; TRBD1 agrees at 12 bases. Germline V gene data show CDR1 as MNHEY and CDR2 as SMNVEV (reference sequence). The junction had 8 bases not matched to a gene; V was cut back by 5 bases and J by 3 bases. CDR3 length: 16 residues. The CDR3, as DNA: TGTGCCAGCAGTCCCGGGACAGGGGGCTACGGCTACGAGCAGTACTTC. It encodes CASSPGTGGYGYEQYF.

The gene calls are TRBV7-8 and TRBJ1-5; tentatively, D is TRBD1 (6 bases). Germline assignment: CDR1 SGHVS and CDR2 FQNEAQ. Trimming took off 4 bases at V and 0 bases at J, with 19 bases between the two ends. This CDR3 spans 18 amino acids. The CDR3 coding sequence is TGTGCCAGCAGCTCAGGTACAGGGAACGGCTATAGCAATCAGCCCCAGCATTTT. This codes for CASSSGTGNGYSNQPQHF.

This chain links TRBV20-1 with TRBJ2-7, with 7 bases lining up with TRBD2. CDR1 is DFQATT, CDR2 SNEGSKA, per germline (reference sequence). V trimming: 7 bases; J trimming: 6 bases; junction bases outside the gene matches: 3. This CDR3 region has 10 residues. The CDR3 sequence is CSVPGGEQYF. The DNA for the CDR3 is TGCAGTGTTCCGGGGGGCGAGCAGTACTTC.

The rearrangement links TRBV4-3 to TRBJ2-4, with D possibly being TRBD2 (5 bases). V lost 0 bases and J 1 base, leaving 13 bases between the germline ends. The CDR3 has 17 residues. The V gene's germline CDR1 is LGHNA and CDR2 YSLEER. The CDR3 region has the DNA TGCGCCAGCAGCCAAGAGGGTCGGGGATCGGCCAAAAACATTCAGTACTTC. This codes for CASSQEGRGSAKNIQYF.

CDR3 sequence: CASNIASYEQYF. The CDR3 DNA reads TGTGCCAGCAACATTGCCTCCTACGAGCAGTACTTC. This chain uses TRBV11-2 with TRBJ2-7, with no clear D. With 7 bases removed from V and 0 bases from J, the gap between germline ends came to 7 bases. Germline CDR1 is SGHAT and CDR2 is FQNNGV. This CDR3 is built from 12 residues.

The gene calls are TRBV5-4 and TRBJ2-4; 8 nucleotides agree with TRBD1. The CDR3 contains 16 residues. CDR1 and CDR2 from the germline V gene are SGHNT and YYREEE (reference sequence). V was pared by 5 bases and J by 2 bases, with 9 bases of the junction left unmatched. CDR3 nucleotides: TGTGCCAGCAGTTCGCAGGGGGCAAGGTCCAAAAACATTCAGTACTTC. Translation: CASSSQGARSKNIQYF.

The chain combines TRBV25-1 with TRBJ1-2, with a possible D match to TRBD1 (6 bases). The CDR3 is 11 residues long. In germline, CDR1 is MGHDK, CDR2 SYGVNS. V was cut by 6 bases and J by 5 bases, with 7 bases left in between. CDR3 sequence (DNA): TGTGCCAGCAGAACAGGGTATGGCTACACCTTC. The encoded protein is CASRTGYGYTF.

The chain joins TRBV4-1 to TRBJ1-5, with a possible D match to TRBD1 (5 bases). The CDR3 has 14 amino acids. CDR1 MGHRA and CDR2 YSYEKL come from the germline V gene. V lost 4 bases and J 3 bases, leaving 10 bases between the germline ends. CDR3 DNA sequence: TGCGCCAGCAGCCCCCGCAGGGTCAATCAGCCCCAGCATTTT. This sequence encodes CASSPRRVNQPQHF.

This clone was counted a single time. V gene TRBV30 combines with J gene TRBJ2-2; 8 bases align to TRBD2. The junction had 2 bases not matched to a gene; V was cut back by 4 bases and J by 4 bases. The CDR3 sequence is 13 residues long. CDR1 GTSNPN and CDR2 SVGIG come from the germline V gene (reference sequence). The chain's CDR3 is CAWTGGGTGELFF. For the CDR3, the DNA is TGTGCCTGGACGGGGGGGGGCACCGGGGAGCTGTTTTTT.

The rearrangement links TRBV6-6 to TRBJ1-5, with 7 bases matching TRBD1. Trimming removed 7 bases from V and 7 bases from J; junction bases left unmatched: 7. Germline V gene data show CDR1 as MNHNY and CDR2 as SVGAGI (reference sequence). This CDR3 contains 13 residues. The CDR3 bases are TGTGCCAGCACCCCAGGGGGAAGACAGCCCCAGCATTTT. Translated, it gives CASTPGGRQPQHF.

The chain employs TRBV21-1 and TRBJ1-1; the table gives TRBD1 as D, unverified against the DNA. TRBV21-1 is termed a pseudogene. The CDR3 is 14 residues long. The CDR3 spells CASILQGWDTEAFF. CDR3 in DNA: TGTGCCAGCATCCTACAGGGGTGGGACACTGAAGCTTTCTTT.

The chain combines TRBV12-2 with TRBJ1-2; the table assigns TRBD1, which was not confirmed against the DNA. TRBV12-2 is recorded as a pseudogene. This CDR3 contains 12 residues. The CDR3: CASRFTGDGYTF. Here the CDR3 DNA reads TGTGCAAGTCGCTTTACAGGGGATGGCTACACCTTC.

The V and J genes are TRBV7-9 and TRBJ2-1; 7 positions agree with TRBD2. V trimming: 4 bases; J trimming: 6 bases; junction bases outside the gene matches: 9. Germline V gene lookup returns CDR1 SEHNR and CDR2 FQNEAQ (reference sequence). The length of the CDR3 is 15 residues. This chain's CDR3 is CASSWRGRHSNEQFF. The CDR3 DNA is TGTGCCAGCAGCTGGCGGGGGAGGCATTCCAATGAGCAGTTCTTC.

The rearrangement uses TRBV29-1 and TRBJ2-1; 8 bases fit TRBD1. CDR3 length: 13 amino acids. CDR1 and CDR2 (germline): SQVTM, ANQGSEA. Losses at the gene ends were 4 bases for V and 7 bases for J; bases not matched to a gene: 6. The CDR3: CSVGQGKVNEQFF. CDR3 in DNA: TGCAGCGTTGGACAGGGGAAAGTAAATGAGCAGTTCTTC.

The chain carries TRBV30 and TRBJ2-7; 7 bases are shared with TRBD1. V trimming: 1 base; J trimming: 5 bases; junction bases outside the gene matches: 5. The CDR3 runs to 13 residues. CDR1 is GTSNPN and CDR2 is SVGIG in the germline V gene (reference sequence). This CDR3 reads CAWSDEGANEQYF. In DNA, the CDR3 is TGTGCCTGGAGTGATGAGGGGGCAAACGAGCAGTACTTC.

The chain has TRBV5-6 and TRBJ2-7; 9 nucleotides agree with TRBD2. The ends lost 4 bases at V and 2 bases at J; junction bases unmatched: 4. CDR1 is SGHDT, CDR2 YYEEEE, per germline. The CDR3 contains 14 residues. The CDR3 loop reads CASSPGLAAYEQYF. CDR3 sequence (DNA): TGTGCCAGCAGCCCGGGACTAGCCGCCTACGAGCAGTACTTC.

This clone showed up just a few times. This chain joins TRBV4-3 and TRBJ2-2, with TRBD2 matching 9 bases. This CDR3 contains 16 residues. Looked up from germline, CDR1 is LGHNA and CDR2 is YSLEER. With V trimmed by 5 bases and J by 3 bases, 7 bases remained unmatched. The CDR3 DNA is TGCGCCAGCAGCAAGGGCGGGAGGGCCCACACCGGGGAGCTGTTTTTT. This gives the protein CASSKGGRAHTGELFF.

The chain uses TRBV2 and TRBJ2-7, with 9 positions matching TRBD2. This CDR3 has 15 amino acids. V lost 4 bases and J lost 3; bases outside the gene matches: 7. The germline gives CDR1 SNHLY, CDR2 FYNNEI. For the CDR3, the DNA is TGTGCCAGCAGTGCCGGGACTAGCTTGTACTACGAGCAGTACTTC. Translated, it gives CASSAGTSLYYEQYF.

The chain is built from TRBV29-1 and TRBJ2-1; 12 bases line up with TRBD1. With 6 bases clipped from V and 4 bases from J, the junction kept 4 bases outside the gene matches. The CDR3 has 14 amino acids. The germline V gene has CDR1 SQVTM and CDR2 ANQGSEA. In DNA, the CDR3 is TGCAGCGTGGGACAGGGGGCGTCTTACAATGAGCAGTTCTTC. Amino acid sequence: CSVGQGASYNEQFF.

Regarding this clone: One junction end disagrees with the germline gene, perhaps due to a read error. This rearrangement joins TRBV7-7 to TRBJ2-2; D is unresolved. Germline values: CDR1 SSHAT, CDR2 FNYEAQ (reference sequence). The CDR3 length is 13 residues. The CDR3: CASSRGYTGELFF. For the CDR3, the DNA is TGTGCTAGCAGCCGCGGTTACACCGGGGAGCTGTTTTTT.

The chain joins TRBV9 to TRBJ2-5, with D maybe TRBD1 (5 bases). CDR1 SGDLS and CDR2 YYNGEE come from the germline V gene. The CDR3 loop spans 14 amino acids. Trimming removed 3 bases at V and 10 bases at J, with 19 bases between. CDR3 protein: CASSDRAGKGDQYF. CDR3 nucleotides: TGTGCCAGCAGCGACAGAGCAGGGAAAGGGGACCAGTACTTC. Looking up the rest from reference TRBV9 and TRBJ2-5 gives the full variable domain: DSGVTQTPKHLITATGQRVTLRCSPRSGDLSVYWYQQSLDQGLQFLIQYYNGEERAKGNILERFSAQQFPDLHSELNLSSLELGDSALYFCASSDRAGKGDQYFGPGTRLLVL.

The chain uses TRBV5-1 and TRBJ2-3, with no clear D. V gave up 0 bases and J gave up 5 bases, with 10 bases separating them. The CDR3 length is 14 residues. The germline gives CDR1 SGHRS, CDR2 YFSETQ. CDR3 sequence: CASSLEARLDTQYF. CDR3 DNA sequence: TGCGCCAGCAGCTTGGAGGCTAGATTAGATACGCAGTATTTT.

The V call is TRBV4-1, the J call TRBJ2-5; D might be TRBD2 (6 bases). The germline gives CDR1 MGHRA, CDR2 YSYEKL. The CDR3 sequence is 16 residues long. V lost 3 bases and J 2 bases, leaving 16 bases between the germline ends. The CDR3 is CASSQHPETSQETQYF. CDR3 in DNA: TGCGCCAGCAGCCAGCACCCTGAGACTAGTCAAGAGACCCAGTACTTC.